This T cell receptor beta chain was retrieved from a study of blood T cell repertoires in COVID-19. For the study at large: Acute and convalescent COVID-19 samples came from the United States, Italy and Spain. Sample material is recorded as cDNA or gDNA derived from T cells, B-cell-depleted T cells, or PBMCs.

The germline CDR1 and CDR2 sequences are MNHEY and SVGAGI. The ends were cut back, 5 bases at V and 2 bases at J, with 9 bases in the middle. The CDR3 totals 13 residues. Original data processing: Reference gene primer amplification yielded estimated nucleated cell counts. Sequencing used immunoSEQ multiplex PCR; TCRdb keeps in-frame clones, though not all of them. V, J and clone size were drawn from that table, and D and trimming were deduced from the DNA. The table lists around 83,000 clones, 80% to 90% of them singletons, with approximately 15% in the top ten. The V gene is TRBV6-5, the J gene TRBJ2-5; D gene unclear. Input material: peripheral blood. The receptor was derived from a man between 65 and 85 years old with active or convalescent COVID-19. CDR3 region: CASSITPQETQYF. Here the CDR3 DNA reads TGTGCCAGCAGTATCACACCGCAAGAGACCCAGTACTTC.